This TCR beta chain was identified during a study of shared clonotypes between healthy human individuals. Trimming removed 3 bases from V and 0 bases from J, with 9 bases in between. Germline V lookup: CDR1 SGHTA, CDR2 FQGNSA. The CDR3 extends over 14 amino acids. Only in-frame clones appear in the TCRdb table, and some are missing; sequencing was by immunoSEQ multiplex PCR. Of approximately 2.5 million clones listed, just over 90% were seen once; the top ten hold roughly 0.13%. The sequenced sample consisted of naive CD4+ T cells sorted from blood. Subset reported: CD45RA+ positively selected. This clonotype was sampled from a man between 18 and 35 years old in good health. J is TRBJ2-7 and V is TRBV7-2; D remains ambiguous. CDR3 DNA: TGTGCCAGCAGCTTTGGCAGGAGCTCCTACGAGCAGTACTTC. This gives the protein CASSFGRSSYEQYF.